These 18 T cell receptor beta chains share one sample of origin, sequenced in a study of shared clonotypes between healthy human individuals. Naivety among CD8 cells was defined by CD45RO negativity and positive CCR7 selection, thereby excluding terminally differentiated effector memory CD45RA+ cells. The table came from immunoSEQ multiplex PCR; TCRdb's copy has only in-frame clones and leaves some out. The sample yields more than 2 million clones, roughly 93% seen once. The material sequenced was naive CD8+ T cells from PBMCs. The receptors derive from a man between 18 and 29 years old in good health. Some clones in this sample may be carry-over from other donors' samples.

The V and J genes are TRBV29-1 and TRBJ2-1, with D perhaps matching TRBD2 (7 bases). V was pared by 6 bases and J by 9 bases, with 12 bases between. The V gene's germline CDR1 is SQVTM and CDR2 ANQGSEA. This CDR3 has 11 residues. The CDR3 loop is CSVWEGGEQFF. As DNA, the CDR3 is TGCAGCGTCTGGGAGGGGGGTGAGCAGTTCTTC.

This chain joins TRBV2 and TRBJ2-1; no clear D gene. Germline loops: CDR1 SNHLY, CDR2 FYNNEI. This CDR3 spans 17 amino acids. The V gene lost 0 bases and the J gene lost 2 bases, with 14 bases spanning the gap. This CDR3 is CASSEATRRVAYNEQFF. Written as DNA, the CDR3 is TGTGCCAGCAGTGAAGCGACGAGACGGGTAGCCTACAATGAGCAGTTCTTC.

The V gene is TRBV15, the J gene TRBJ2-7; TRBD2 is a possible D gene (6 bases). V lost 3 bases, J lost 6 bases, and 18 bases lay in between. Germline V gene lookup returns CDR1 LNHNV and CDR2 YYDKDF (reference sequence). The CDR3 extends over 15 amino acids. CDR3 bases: TGTGCCACCAGCAGTGTCGGGATCGGCGGGGTCGAGCAGTACTTC. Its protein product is CATSSVGIGGVEQYF.

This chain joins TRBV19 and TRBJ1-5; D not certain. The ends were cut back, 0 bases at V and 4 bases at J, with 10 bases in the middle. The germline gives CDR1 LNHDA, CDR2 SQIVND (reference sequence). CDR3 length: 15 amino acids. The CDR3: CASSIDPGENQPQHF. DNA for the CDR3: TGTGCCAGTAGTATAGATCCCGGGGAAAATCAGCCCCAGCATTTT.

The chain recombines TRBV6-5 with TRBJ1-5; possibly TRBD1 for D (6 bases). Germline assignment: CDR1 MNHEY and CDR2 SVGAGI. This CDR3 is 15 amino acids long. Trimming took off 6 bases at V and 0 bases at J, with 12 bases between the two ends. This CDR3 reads CASSRYRDSNQPQHF. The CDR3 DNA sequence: TGTGCCAGCAGCCGATACAGGGATAGCAATCAGCCCCAGCATTTT.

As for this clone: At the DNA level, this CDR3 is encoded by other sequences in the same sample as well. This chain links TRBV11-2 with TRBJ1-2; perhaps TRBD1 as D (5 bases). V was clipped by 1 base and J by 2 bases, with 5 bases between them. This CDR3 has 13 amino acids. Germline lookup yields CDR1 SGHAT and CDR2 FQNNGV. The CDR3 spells CASSLGGNYGYTF. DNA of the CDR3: TGTGCCAGCAGCTTAGGGGGGAACTATGGCTACACCTTC.

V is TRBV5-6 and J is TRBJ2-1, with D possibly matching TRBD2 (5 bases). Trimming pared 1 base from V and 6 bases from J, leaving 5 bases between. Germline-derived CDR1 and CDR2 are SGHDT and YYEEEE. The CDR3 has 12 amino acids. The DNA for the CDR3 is TGTGCCAGCAGCTTGACTAGCAATGAGCAGTTCTTC. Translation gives CASSLTSNEQFF.

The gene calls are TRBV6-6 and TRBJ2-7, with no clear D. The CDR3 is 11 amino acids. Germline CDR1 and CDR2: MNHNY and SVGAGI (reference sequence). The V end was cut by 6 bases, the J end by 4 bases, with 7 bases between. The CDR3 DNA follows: TGTGCCAGCAGCTTCACATACGAGCAGTACTTC. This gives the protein CASSFTYEQYF.

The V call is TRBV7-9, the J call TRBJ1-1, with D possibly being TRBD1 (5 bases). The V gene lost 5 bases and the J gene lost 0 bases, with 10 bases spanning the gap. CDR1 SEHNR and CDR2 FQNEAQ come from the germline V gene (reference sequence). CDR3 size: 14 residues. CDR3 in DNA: TGTGCCAGCAGCCCACAGGCCATGAACACTGAAGCTTTCTTT. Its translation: CASSPQAMNTEAFF.

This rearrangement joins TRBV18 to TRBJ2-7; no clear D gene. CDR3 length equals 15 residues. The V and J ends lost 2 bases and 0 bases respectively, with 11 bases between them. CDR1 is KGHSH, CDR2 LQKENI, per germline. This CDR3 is CASSPFDSASYEQYF. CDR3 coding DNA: TGTGCCAGCTCACCATTCGACTCCGCCTCCTACGAGCAGTACTTC.

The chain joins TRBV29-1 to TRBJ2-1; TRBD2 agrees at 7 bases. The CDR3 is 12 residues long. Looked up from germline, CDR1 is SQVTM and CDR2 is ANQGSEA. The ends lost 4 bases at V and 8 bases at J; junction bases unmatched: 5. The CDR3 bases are TGCAGCGTTGTGAGCGGGAACTATGAGCAGTTCTTC. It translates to CSVVSGNYEQFF.

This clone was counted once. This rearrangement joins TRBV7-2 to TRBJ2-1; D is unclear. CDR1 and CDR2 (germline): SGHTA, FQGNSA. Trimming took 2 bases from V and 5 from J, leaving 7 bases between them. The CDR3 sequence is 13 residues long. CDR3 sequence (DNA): TGTGCCAGCAGCTTATTCCCCAACAATGAGCAGTTCTTC. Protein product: CASSLFPNNEQFF.

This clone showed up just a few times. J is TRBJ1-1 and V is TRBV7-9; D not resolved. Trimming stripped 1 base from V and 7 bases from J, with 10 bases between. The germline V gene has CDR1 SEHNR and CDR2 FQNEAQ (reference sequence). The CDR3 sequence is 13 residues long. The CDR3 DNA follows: TGTGCCAGCAGCTTAGTGATTGGGGATGAAGCTTTCTTT. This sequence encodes CASSLVIGDEAFF.

The CDR3 sequence is CASSSGQNSNQPQHF. The CDR3 nucleotides are TGTGCCAGCAGTTCGGGACAAAATAGCAATCAGCCCCAGCATTTT. The chain uses TRBV28 and TRBJ1-5; perhaps TRBD1 as D (6 bases). Trimming removed 4 bases from V and 0 bases from J, with 10 bases in between. CDR1 is MDHEN, CDR2 SYDVKM, per germline. CDR3 length: 15 amino acids. Complete variable domain (other parts from reference TRBV28 and TRBJ1-5): DVKVTQSSRYLVKRTGEKVFLECVQDMDHENMFWYRQDPGLGLRLIYFSYDVKMKEKGDIPEGYSVSREKKERFSLILESASTNQTSMYLCASSSGQNSNQPQHFGDGTRLSIL.

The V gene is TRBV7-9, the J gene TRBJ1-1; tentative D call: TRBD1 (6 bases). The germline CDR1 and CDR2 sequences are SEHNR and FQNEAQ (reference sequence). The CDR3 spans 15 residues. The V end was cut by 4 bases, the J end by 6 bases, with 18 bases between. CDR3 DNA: TGTGCCAGCAGCTCCTGGACAGAAAAAGTGGCTGAAGCTTTCTTT. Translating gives CASSSWTEKVAEAFF.

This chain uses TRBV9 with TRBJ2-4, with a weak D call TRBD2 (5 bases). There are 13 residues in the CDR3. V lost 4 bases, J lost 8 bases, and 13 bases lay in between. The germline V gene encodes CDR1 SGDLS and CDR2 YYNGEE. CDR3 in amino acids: CASSPGPEDIQYF. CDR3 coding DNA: TGTGCCAGCAGCCCCGGACCGGAGGACATTCAGTACTTC.

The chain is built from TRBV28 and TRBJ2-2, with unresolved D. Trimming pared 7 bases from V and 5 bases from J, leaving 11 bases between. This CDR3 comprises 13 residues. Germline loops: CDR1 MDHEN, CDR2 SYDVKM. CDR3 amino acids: CASTLLGTGELFF. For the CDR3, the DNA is TGTGCCAGCACCCTCTTGGGAACCGGGGAGCTGTTTTTT.

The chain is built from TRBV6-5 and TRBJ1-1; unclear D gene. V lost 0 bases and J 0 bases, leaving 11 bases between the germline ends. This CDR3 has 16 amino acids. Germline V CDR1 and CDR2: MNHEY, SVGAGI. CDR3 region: CASSYSRESMNTEAFF. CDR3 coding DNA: TGTGCCAGCAGTTACTCCCGGGAGAGCATGAACACTGAAGCTTTCTTT.